Reported below is one TCR beta chain. This clone was counted a few times. Its binding antigen is unknown. No much larger clone is present one base from it, and per-base qualities are unavailable. The data were obtained in a study of beta chain features in type 1 diabetes (dated by TCRdb to between 2018 and 2020). The study in broad terms: Mean age, gender distribution, total cell number and subset yield did not differ between patients and healthy donors. A total of 85 million to 110 million sorted cells were examined across all samples, and RNA yield correlated strongly with the number of cells per subset. Regulatory and stem cell-like memory subsets were obtained from only 8 patients and about eight healthy donors, while naive and central memory subsets were obtained from all 30 or so donors. In the study, TCRB repertoires of sorted circulating CD4+ T cell subsets from recently diagnosed type 1 diabetes patients were compared with those of matched healthy donors. The research as a whole found: HLA sub-analyses involved small numbers of individuals, so any influence of HLA type on TCRB rearrangement remained unresolved. Patients with type 1 diabetes made fewer insertions and deleted more nucleotides at VDJ recombination sites, implying thymic rearrangement abnormalities. In all four CD4+ subsets, TCRB CDR3 length was moderately but significantly shorter in type 1 diabetes patients. Because cDNA was sequenced instead of genomic DNA, highly expressing activated cells could be over-represented, though the groups showed no difference in activation or CD3 levels. Naive, central memory and regulatory TCRB repertoires appeared to be more alike among patients than among healthy donors. Shorter templates might have been favored by PCR, but patient and control samples were amplified and corrected together, so both groups would have been affected equally by any skew.

The entire amount of isolated RNA was reverse transcribed using the High Capacity cDNA Reverse Transcription Kit, so the sequenced TCRB transcripts were expressed ones. Deep immunoSEQ sequencing was applied to naive, central memory and regulatory T cell samples, giving an average of about 3.57 million total reads per sample. Sorted cells were lysed in RLT buffer and RNA was extracted with DNase-treated RNeasy Micro or Mini kits, depending on cell number. Each cell subset was processed separately to prevent cross-contamination, with patient and healthy donor samples processed together. Using the immunoSEQ multiplex PCR, TCRB sequences were amplified from cDNA into 87-bp fragments spanning the CDR3 region. The amplicons were sequenced using the Illumina HiSeq platform. In the authors' own workflow: PCR bias was computationally corrected using synthetic template baselines, reads within Hamming distance 2 were collapsed, and singletons that could not be merged were discarded. By aligning reads against IMGT, V, D and J genes, CDR3 length, and insertions or deletions at six rearrangement sites were assigned. Within each subset, clonotype counts were normalized to sorted cell number, after which true diversity and Gini coefficients were computed with the tcR R package. The overlap coefficient, calculated on TCRB nucleotide sequences, was used to quantify repertoire sharing. Out-of-frame TCRB sequences from naive cells were analyzed to stand in for the pre-selection repertoire. TCRdb provides this immuneACCESS table in a form limited to in-frame rearrangements. Some clones are lacking; in checked studies, under half of them reflect an unresolved V gene, and why the rest are absent is not known. For V, J and clone size, that table is used; D and trimming come from the DNA. The sample profile shows hundreds of thousands of clones; over 9.5% of them were found once. The top ten constitute roughly 0.015% of the sample.

V and J lose 6 bases and 5 bases, and a span of 17 bases separates them. The CDR3 covers 14 residues, taking in both the cysteine and the phenylalanine. The read is trimmed to its CDR3 DNA, 42 bases read in frame from base 1. CDR1 and CDR2, per the germline V gene, are SGHRS and YFSETQ. From each donor, a single peripheral blood sample of around 120 mL on average was drawn into heparinised tubes. A BD FACSAria II and a panel including CD45RO, CCR7, CD25, CD127, CD95 and CD27 were used to sort naive, central memory, regulatory and stem cell-like memory CD4+ T cells. A purity above 98% was achieved for all sorted populations. PBMCs were separated immediately by Lymphoprep density gradient centrifugation and were stained directly, without being cultured. So that batch effects would be minimized, each experiment stained and sorted samples in pairs, pairing one healthy donor with one patient.

The chain is encoded by TRBV5-1 joined to TRBJ2-5; TRBD1 might be the D gene, on 6 matching bases. The receptor comes from a man between 18 and 29 years old in good health. Sequenced: naive CD4+ T cells from blood. This specimen's cell subset or site label, per the study, means: true naive CD4+ T cells. The CDR3 region reads CASTSNRAPETQYF. The nucleotide sequence reads TGCGCCAGCACCTCAAACAGGGCCCCCGAGACCCAGTACTTC.